This TCR beta chain was sequenced during a study of response to subunit inactivated influenza vaccine. Details on this clonotype: What it recognizes is unknown.

Germline CDR1 is KGHDR and CDR2 is SFDVKD. V was cut by 6 bases and J by 4 bases, with 5 bases left in between. This CDR3 region has 11 residues. General observations from the study: It was the authors' suggestion that each seasonal influenza vaccination recruits few new T cells.

TCRdb itself ran the RT-PCR reads through MiXCR, one entry per CDR3 protein. The sample has about 190,000 distinct CDR3 sequences, about an eighth seen once. Specimen: CD8+ T cells sorted from PBMCs, collected more than 4 days after vaccination. The sequence came from a man between 50 and 59 years old who received an inactivated influenza vaccine. V usage is TRBV24-1 and J usage is TRBJ2-5; D ambiguous. CDR3 protein: CATSFGETQYF. The CDR3 nucleotides read TGTGCCACCAGTTTTGGAGAGACCCAGTACTTC.